The 5 T cell receptor beta chains presented below share a single source sample, sequenced in a study of blood T cell repertoires in COVID-19 (dated by TCRdb to 2020 to 2021). To prepare the library, the immunoSEQ multiplex PCR assay was applied. TCRdb retrieved this table from immuneACCESS and kept in-frame rearrangements only. Not all clones are present; in checked studies, unresolved V genes account for under half, and no reason is known for the remainder. The sample table lists over 200,000 clones, 83% of them with a count of one. Together, the top ten hold approximately 5.3% of the sample. Sequenced sample: peripheral blood. Receptor source: a man older than 75 with acute or convalescent COVID-19.

This rearrangement joins TRBV27 to TRBJ2-7, with 7 bases identical to TRBD2. The V and J ends lost 3 bases and 10 bases, in that order; junction bases with no gene match: 6. This CDR3 comprises 12 residues. The germline gives CDR1 MNHEY, CDR2 SMNVEV (reference sequence). The CDR3 nucleotides are TGTGCCAGCAGTTTGCTGGGGGGACTACAGTACTTC. Translation gives CASSLLGGLQYF.

The V call is TRBV19, the J call TRBJ2-2, with D possibly TRBD2 on 5 matching bases. The CDR3 loop spans 14 amino acids. Germline V gene data show CDR1 as LNHDA and CDR2 as SQIVND (reference sequence). Trimming left V 4 bases short and J 3 bases short, with 9 bases between. DNA of the CDR3: TGTGCCAGTAGTACGGACTCCGACACCGGGGAGCTGTTTTTT. Protein sequence: CASSTDSDTGELFF.

This chain links TRBV5-1 with TRBJ1-2, with 7 positions matching TRBD1. Germline CDR1 reads SGHRS; CDR2 reads YFSETQ. The CDR3 totals 14 residues. The junction had 5 bases not matched to a gene; V was cut back by 4 bases and J by 2 bases. This CDR3 reads CASSRQQGNYGYTF. The DNA of the CDR3 is TGCGCCAGCAGCAGACAACAGGGGAACTATGGCTACACCTTC.

The V gene is TRBV5-6, the J gene TRBJ2-4; a weak D match, TRBD1 (7 bases). Germline loops: CDR1 SGHDT, CDR2 YYEEEE. The CDR3 has 16 amino acids. The ends were cut back, 4 bases at V and 8 bases at J, with 22 bases in the middle. In nucleotides, the CDR3 is TGTGCCAGCAGCGAGGCGGGACAGCCGAACCGGGACATTCAGTACTTC. Its protein product is CASSEAGQPNRDIQYF.

This chain links TRBV4-1 with TRBJ2-6; perhaps TRBD2 as D (7 bases). The CDR3 sequence is 20 residues long. The germline V gene encodes CDR1 MGHRA and CDR2 YSYEKL. V was shortened by 3 bases and J by 0 bases, with 21 bases between the two germline ends. CDR3 region: CASSQAPGGLTFSGANVLTF. The DNA for the CDR3 is TGCGCCAGCAGCCAGGCCCCGGGGGGCCTAACCTTCTCTGGGGCCAACGTCCTGACTTTC.